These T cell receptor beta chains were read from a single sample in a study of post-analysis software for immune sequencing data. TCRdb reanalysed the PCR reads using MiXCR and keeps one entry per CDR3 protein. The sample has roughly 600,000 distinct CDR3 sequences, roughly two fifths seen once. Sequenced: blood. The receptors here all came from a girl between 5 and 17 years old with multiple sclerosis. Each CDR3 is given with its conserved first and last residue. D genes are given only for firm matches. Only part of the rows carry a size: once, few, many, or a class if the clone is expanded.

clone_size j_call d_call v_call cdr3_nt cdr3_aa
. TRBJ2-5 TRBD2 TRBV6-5 TGTGCCAGCAGTACTTGGGGTAGCGGGCCCGAGGGCGAGACCCAGTACTTC CASSTWGSGPEGETQYF
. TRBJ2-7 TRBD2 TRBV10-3 TGTGCCATCAGTGATGTCGGGAGGGGGGAGCAGTACTTC CAISDVGRGEQYF
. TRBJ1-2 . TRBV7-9 TGTGCCAGCAGCTCTTACAGGGTAGTTAACTATGGCTACACCTTC CASSSYRVVNYGYTF
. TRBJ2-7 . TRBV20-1 TGCAGTGCGGGGCCCTCCTACAATGAGCAGTACTTC CSAGPSYNEQYF
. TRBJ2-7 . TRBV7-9 TGTGCCAGCAGCTTATTGGACGGTGCCTACGAGCAGTACTTC CASSLLDGAYEQYF
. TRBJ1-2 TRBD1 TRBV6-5 TGTGCCAGCAGTTACTTTGCCGGGACAGACGGCTACACCTTC CASSYFAGTDGYTF
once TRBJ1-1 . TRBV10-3 TGTGCCATCAGTGATAGCAGGGGCACTGAAGCTTTCTTT CAISDSRGTEAFF
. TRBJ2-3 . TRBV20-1 TGCAGTGCTAGAGTAGTAGATACGCAGTATTTT CSARVVDTQYF
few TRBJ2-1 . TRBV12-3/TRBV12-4 TGTGCCAGCAGTTCTCCTGGGTCCACTTCCTACAATGAGCAGTTCTTC CASSSPGSTSYNEQFF
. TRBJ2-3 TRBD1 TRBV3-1 TGTGCCAGCAGCGGGACAGGGGGCAGAGCAGATACGCAGTATTTT CASSGTGGRADTQYF
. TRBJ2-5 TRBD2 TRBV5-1 TGCGCCAGCAGCCTACAGACTAGCGGTCAAGAGACCCAGTACTTC CASSLQTSGQETQYF
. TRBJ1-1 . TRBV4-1 TGCGCCAACAGCCAAGGCGGAGCAGTAAACACTGAAGCTTTCTTT CANSQGGAVNTEAFF
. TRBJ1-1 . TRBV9 TGTGCCAGCAGCCACGGACAGTACACTGAAGCTTTCTTT CASSHGQYTEAFF
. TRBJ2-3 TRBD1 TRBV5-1 TGCGCCAGCAGCGCCGGGACAGGGCTCACAGATACGCAGTATTTT CASSAGTGLTDTQYF
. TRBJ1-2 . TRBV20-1 TGCAGTACTCCCACAGGGAATGGCTACACCTTC CSTPTGNGYTF
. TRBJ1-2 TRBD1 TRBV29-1 TGCAGCGTTGAGCTACAGGGGACTGATGGCTACACCTTC CSVELQGTDGYTF